This TCR beta chain derives from a study of a mutant IDH1 vaccine in newly diagnosed glioma. Study background: Treated patients comprised about 60% males and roughly 40% females, mean age about 38 years.

Only in-frame clones appear in the TCRdb table, and some are missing; sequencing was by immunoSEQ multiplex PCR. The sample has about 68,000 clones, about four fifths seen once. With respect to this clone: Its matching antigen is unknown.

The CDR3 consists of 16 residues. V was clipped by 3 bases and J by 3 bases, with 15 bases between them. CDR1 is MNHNS, CDR2 SASEGT, per germline. Time point denoted: week 35, safety follow-up. It was 300 ug of mutant IDH1 20-mer peptide that made up each vaccine dose, given with topical imiquimod. The sequence was obtained from a man aged 18 to 30 with glioma. The sample was PBMCs, taken from a glioma patient whose treatment included an IDH1 peptide vaccine. This rearrangement joins TRBV6-1 to TRBJ1-5; possibly TRBD1 for D (5 bases). The CDR3 DNA sequence: TGTGCCAGCAGTGAGTGGGATAGGGGATTCAATCAGCCCCAGCATTTT. Translating it yields CASSEWDRGFNQPQHF.